The sequence of this TCR beta chain was determined in a study of response to subunit inactivated influenza vaccine. The CDR3 is 15 residues long. Trimming took off 5 bases at V and 0 bases at J, with 10 bases between the two ends. Germline V lookup: CDR1 SGHAT, CDR2 FQNNGV. TCRdb recomputed calls from the RT-PCR reads with MiXCR, one row per CDR3 protein. This sample yields about 540,000 distinct CDR3 sequences, of which approximately 20% are seen a single time; roughly 2.8% belongs to the top ten. The same data also contributed to another study, on T cells expressing NK-cell markers. That report adds: The cDNA for TCR beta came from 5'RACE template switching with UMIs.

This TCR derives from a man aged 50-59 years who received an inactivated influenza vaccine. This sequence joins TRBV11-2 and TRBJ2-2; D is ambiguous. The starting material was CD4+ T cells sorted from PBMCs, obtained about 11 days after vaccination. The CDR3 is CASSELGTNTGELFF. The CDR3 nucleotides are TGTGCCAGCAGCGAGCTGGGAACGAACACCGGGGAGCTGTTTTTT.